This TCR beta chain emerged from a study of spatial heterogeneity in lung cancer. Study-level information: TCR and UMI combinations that were unique each appeared, on average, more than ten times in raw reads. Study outcomes and limitations: Follow-up blood showed ubiquitous expanded tumor TCRs less than blood at resection did.

Germline V CDR1 and CDR2: LGHDT, YNNKEL (reference sequence). This CDR3 has 12 amino acids. Between the trimmed V and J ends, which lost 6 bases and 5 bases, there was a span of 11 bases. With regard to this clonotype: The antigen is unknown. This beta chain is a stray read from a library made for alpha chains; its abundance is not meaningful.

The time point is: sample taken at primary tumor resection. Sequencing covered unsorted whole RNA taken from tumor, nontumor lung or frozen PBMC. The presence of a unique molecular identifier marked each TCR cDNA molecule. TCRdb redid the calling of the 5' RACE reads with MiXCR, one entry per CDR3 protein. The data show a few thousand distinct CDR3 sequences, 40% to 65% seen once. The origin of this receptor is a female donor with early-stage non-small cell lung cancer. This sequence joins TRBV3-1 and TRBJ2-7; no clear D gene. The sequencing here drew on PBMCs, taken at surgery. The DNA for the CDR3 is TGTGCCAGCAGTTCGAATGGGGACGAGCAGTACGTC. As protein: CASSSNGDEQYV.